Following are 25 T cell receptor beta chains from one sample sequenced in a study of cytomegalovirus exposure and HLA in healthy donors. This PCR relied on a set of 60 Vbeta primers and 13 Jbeta primers. Using immunoSEQ multiplex PCR, the repertoire was profiled, and TCRdb retains in-frame clones only, with some absent. The data show 50,000 to 60,000 clones, with around 73% seen just once and 2.5% to 3% held by the top ten. Sequenced: PBMCs. All receptors come from a middle-aged woman in good health and CMV-seropositive.

This chain uses TRBV19 with TRBJ1-1; TRBD1 aligns across 8 bases. After removal of 3 bases from V and 3 bases from J, the junction contained 6 bases not matched to a gene. CDR1 is LNHDA and CDR2 is SQIVND in the germline V gene (reference sequence). This CDR3 is 15 amino acids long. The CDR3 loop reads CASSIQGARDTEAFF. The CDR3 nucleotides read TGTGCCAGTAGTATTCAGGGGGCGAGGGACACTGAAGCTTTCTTT.

This chain's CDR3 is CASSFRTGGETQYF. Here the CDR3 DNA reads TGTGCCAGCAGTTTTAGGACAGGGGGCGAGACCCAGTACTTC. The chain combines TRBV27 with TRBJ2-5; 11 bases agree with TRBD1. The CDR3 contains 14 residues. Germline V lookup: CDR1 MNHEY, CDR2 SMNVEV (reference sequence). Losses at the gene ends were 3 bases for V and 5 bases for J; bases not matched to a gene: 2.

V is TRBV28 and J is TRBJ2-2; 7 positions match TRBD2. There are 14 residues in the CDR3. The trim removed 3 bases at V and 6 bases at J, leaving 4 bases unmatched. Germline lookup yields CDR1 MDHEN and CDR2 SYDVKM. The CDR3 region has the DNA TGTGCCAGCAGTTTGGACGCGGGGGCCGGGGAGCTGTTTTTT. Amino acid sequence: CASSLDAGAGELFF.

The gene calls are TRBV28 and TRBJ1-1; 9 positions match TRBD1. From germline, CDR1 is MDHEN and CDR2 SYDVKM. With 6 bases clipped from V and 5 bases from J, the junction kept 10 bases outside the gene matches. This CDR3 region has 15 residues. The CDR3 region has the DNA TGTGCCAGCAGGGAGGGACAGGGAGGATGGACTGAAGCTTTCTTT. It is translated as CASREGQGGWTEAFF.

This rearrangement joins TRBV7-8 to TRBJ2-5, with 11 bases aligning to TRBD2. Germline CDR1 SGHVS, CDR2 FQNEAQ. The V and J ends lost 4 bases and 9 bases, in that order; junction bases with no gene match: 10. The CDR3 totals 15 residues. The CDR3 reads CASSSLAGGPEPQYF. Written as DNA, the CDR3 is TGTGCCAGCAGCTCCCTAGCGGGGGGCCCTGAACCCCAGTACTTC.

The chain recombines TRBV4-2 with TRBJ2-3; tentatively, D is TRBD2 (7 bases). Trimming pared 4 bases from V and 0 bases from J, leaving 29 bases between. Germline CDR1 LGHNA, CDR2 YNFKEQ. This CDR3 spans 21 amino acids. The CDR3 spells CASSRVHSPGGRMASTDTQYF. The CDR3, as DNA: TGTGCCAGCAGCCGCGTTCATTCCCCGGGGGGCCGAATGGCTAGCACAGATACGCAGTATTTT.

The CDR3 DNA reads TGCGCCAGCGAGGCCCAAAACATTCAGTACTTC. It specifies CASEAQNIQYF. The rearrangement joins TRBV10-2 to TRBJ2-4; D call uncertain. Germline loops: CDR1 WSHSY, CDR2 SAAADI. With 8 bases removed from V and 5 bases from J, the gap between germline ends came to 7 bases. This CDR3 has 11 residues.

The rearrangement links TRBV5-1 to TRBJ2-1, with 10 positions matching TRBD2. Trimming took 0 bases from V and 8 from J; bases not matched to a gene: 8. Germline V gene data show CDR1 as SGHRS and CDR2 as YFSETQ. The CDR3 covers 16 residues. CDR3 region: CASSLDLASGGDEQFF. As DNA, the CDR3 is TGCGCCAGCAGCTTGGATCTGGCTAGCGGGGGCGATGAGCAGTTCTTC.

The rearrangement joins TRBV19 to TRBJ2-7; 8 bases fit TRBD1. Germline loops: CDR1 LNHDA, CDR2 SQIVND (reference sequence). The length of the CDR3 is 14 residues. The V segment lost 2 bases and the J segment 7 bases; nucleotides outside the gene matches: 7. DNA for the CDR3: TGTGCCAGTAGTATAAGGACAGGGACGGGGGAGCAGTACTTC. Amino acids: CASSIRTGTGEQYF.

The sample holds a few counts of this clone. The V gene is TRBV19, the J gene TRBJ2-2, with D perhaps TRBD1 (6 bases). V was cut by 5 bases and J by 5 bases, with 12 bases left in between. The CDR3 runs 14 residues. Germline V gene data show CDR1 as LNHDA and CDR2 as SQIVND (reference sequence). CDR3 loop: CASSERTETGELFF. The CDR3, as DNA: TGTGCCAGTAGTGAACGGACAGAGACCGGGGAGCTGTTTTTT.

The chain employs TRBV18 and TRBJ2-5; 8 bases align to TRBD1. V dropped 5 bases and J dropped 3; count of bases not matched to a gene: 8. The CDR3 covers 15 residues. Germline loops: CDR1 KGHSH, CDR2 LQKENI. The CDR3 protein is CASSKNDRGKETQYF. The CDR3, as DNA: TGTGCCAGCTCAAAAAATGACAGGGGCAAAGAGACCCAGTACTTC.

This clone occurred a few times. This chain links TRBV9 with TRBJ1-4; a weak D match, TRBD1 (6 bases). Trimming took off 4 bases at V and 3 bases at J, with 10 bases between the two ends. This CDR3 spans 14 amino acids. The germline gives CDR1 SGDLS, CDR2 YYNGEE. This CDR3 is CASSSRGSNEKLFF. The CDR3 nucleotides read TGTGCCAGCAGCTCTAGGGGGTCTAATGAAAAACTGTTTTTT. The complete variable domain, with remaining parts taken from reference TRBV9 and TRBJ1-4, reads DSGVTQTPKHLITATGQRVTLRCSPRSGDLSVYWYQQSLDQGLQFLIQYYNGEERAKGNILERFSAQQFPDLHSELNLSSLELGDSALYFCASSSRGSNEKLFFGSGTQLSVL.

The CDR3 nucleotides read TGTGCCAGCACGGGACAGGGGGATATTAACACTGAAGCTTTCTTT. The encoded protein is CASTGQGDINTEAFF. This rearrangement joins TRBV6-1 to TRBJ1-1; 11 bases agree with TRBD1. V was clipped by 7 bases and J by 2 bases; unmatched bases: 6. The CDR3 sequence is 15 residues long. Looked up from germline, CDR1 is MNHNS and CDR2 is SASEGT.

V usage is TRBV6-1 and J usage is TRBJ2-2, with 10 bases identical to TRBD2. This CDR3 is 16 amino acids long. V dropped 0 bases and J dropped 6; count of bases not matched to a gene: 4. Germline CDR1 is MNHNS and CDR2 is SASEGT. The CDR3, as DNA: TGTGCCAGCAGTGAAGCGCCAGCGGGGGGGGCCGGGGAGCTGTTTTTT. It codes for CASSEAPAGGAGELFF.

The rearrangement uses TRBV28 and TRBJ2-5; D unresolved. Germline values: CDR1 MDHEN, CDR2 SYDVKM. The V gene lost 5 bases and the J gene lost 12 bases, with 13 bases spanning the gap. This CDR3 contains 11 residues. The CDR3 nucleotides read TGTGCCAGCAGTGTGACATATTCAAAGTACTTC. It translates to CASSVTYSKYF. The full variable domain, in which reference TRBV28 and TRBJ2-5 provide the parts outside the CDR3, is DVKVTQSSRYLVKRTGEKVFLECVQDMDHENMFWYRQDPGLGLRLIYFSYDVKMKEKGDIPEGYSVSREKKERFSLILESASTNQTSMYLCASSVTYSKYFGPGTRLLVL.

J is TRBJ2-7 and V is TRBV5-6; TRBD1 matches 9 bases. Per germline, CDR1 SGHDT and CDR2 YYEEEE. The trim removed 3 bases at V and 5 bases at J, leaving 6 bases unmatched. The length of the CDR3 is 14 residues. CDR3 protein: CASSSWTGEDEQYF. DNA for the CDR3: TGTGCCAGCAGCTCATGGACAGGGGAGGACGAGCAGTACTTC.

The J gene is TRBJ2-6, the V gene TRBV7-8; TRBD1 aligns across 11 bases. CDR3 length: 18 amino acids. V lost 5 bases to trimming and J lost 2 bases; unmatched junction nucleotides: 8. Germline CDR1 SGHVS, CDR2 FQNEAQ. The CDR3 loop reads CASSPGQGALPGANVLTF. The DNA for the CDR3 is TGTGCCAGCAGCCCAGGACAGGGGGCCCTTCCTGGGGCCAACGTCCTGACTTTC. The entire variable domain, with the rest obtained from reference TRBV7-8 and TRBJ2-6, is as follows: GAGVSQSPRYKVAKRGQDVALRCDPISGHVSLFWYQQALGQGPEFLTYFQNEAQLDKSGLPSDRFFAERPEGSVSTLKIQRTQQEDSAVYLCASSPGQGALPGANVLTFGAGSRLTVL.

This chain uses TRBV2 with TRBJ1-4; D is uncertain. CDR1 and CDR2 from the germline V gene are SNHLY and FYNNEI. The CDR3 runs to 15 residues. V lost 2 bases and J 5 bases, leaving 12 bases between the germline ends. The CDR3 region is CASSESGSGNEKLFF. The DNA of the CDR3 is TGTGCCAGCAGTGAATCGGGGTCGGGCAATGAAAAACTGTTTTTT.

The chain couples TRBV9 to TRBJ2-7; a weak D match, TRBD1 (6 bases). The CDR3 spans 13 residues. V lost 4 bases, J lost 3 bases, and 11 bases lay in between. Germline assignment: CDR1 SGDLS and CDR2 YYNGEE. This chain's CDR3 is CASSSSDSYEQYF. The CDR3, as DNA: TGTGCCAGCAGCTCCTCGGACAGCTACGAGCAGTACTTC. Full variable domain (remainder filled in from reference TRBV9 and TRBJ2-7): DSGVTQTPKHLITATGQRVTLRCSPRSGDLSVYWYQQSLDQGLQFLIQYYNGEERAKGNILERFSAQQFPDLHSELNLSSLELGDSALYFCASSSSDSYEQYFGPGTRLTVT.

V usage is TRBV5-1 and J usage is TRBJ1-4; 10 bases map to TRBD1. The CDR3 totals 14 residues. The junction had 4 bases not matched to a gene; V was cut back by 4 bases and J by 7 bases. Germline CDR1 SGHRS, CDR2 YFSETQ. For the CDR3, the DNA is TGCGCCAGCAGCCGGGACAGGGGAGGTGAAAAACTGTTTTTT. Encoded protein: CASSRDRGGEKLFF.

The chain links TRBV10-3 to TRBJ2-7; TRBD1 agrees at 8 bases. Germline V gene sequence: CDR1 ENHRY, CDR2 SYGVKD. This CDR3 has 13 amino acids. J lost 2 bases, V lost 6 bases, and 3 bases had no gene match. CDR3 in DNA: TGTGCCATCAGCGAGACAGGGGCCTACGAGCAGTACTTC. Translation gives CAISETGAYEQYF.

The chain recombines TRBV7-2 with TRBJ2-2; 9 positions agree with TRBD2. Germline assignment: CDR1 SGHTA and CDR2 FQGNSA. V shed 4 bases, J shed 3 bases, and the junction held 9 bases outside the gene matches. This CDR3 contains 17 residues. The DNA of the CDR3 is TGTGCCAGCAGCTCGGCGGGGGGGGCCCGGTACACCGGGGAGCTGTTTTTT. Protein: CASSSAGGARYTGELFF. Based on the CDR3 plus reference TRBV7-2 and TRBJ2-2, the full variable domain is GAGVSQSPSNKVTEKGKDVELRCDPISGHTALYWYRQSLGQGLEFLIYFQGNSAPDKSGLPSDRFSAERTGGSVSTLTIQRTQQEDSAVYLCASSSAGGARYTGELFFGEGSRLTVL.

CDR3 sequence: CASRGTGSYQPQHF. The CDR3 bases are TGTGCCAGCAGGGGGACAGGTTCGTATCAGCCCCAGCATTTT. The chain employs TRBV6-5 and TRBJ1-5, with 8 bases lining up with TRBD1. The CDR3 length is 14 residues. Germline CDR1 is MNHEY and CDR2 is SVGAGI. V shed 6 bases, J shed 5 bases, and the junction held 6 bases outside the gene matches.

The V and J genes are TRBV27 and TRBJ1-6; D is possibly TRBD1 (6 bases). This CDR3 region has 14 residues. Trimming took off 4 bases at V and 7 bases at J, with 11 bases between the two ends. CDR1 is MNHEY and CDR2 is SMNVEV in the germline V gene (reference sequence). This chain's CDR3 is CASSSPGTNSPLHF. Here the CDR3 DNA reads TGTGCCAGCAGTTCCCCAGGGACAAATTCACCCCTCCACTTT.

The rearrangement joins TRBV6-5 to TRBJ1-1, with D possibly TRBD1 on 5 matching bases. V lost 2 bases and J lost 8, with 9 bases in between. From germline, CDR1 is MNHEY and CDR2 SVGAGI. CDR3 length equals 12 residues. The CDR3 coding sequence is TGTGCCAGCAGTTACCCAGGGTACGAAGCTTTCTTT. This gives the protein CASSYPGYEAFF.